A single T cell receptor (beta chain) is shown here with its context. The data were obtained in a study of cytomegalovirus exposure and HLA in healthy donors. The CDR3 contains 14 residues. V dropped 6 bases and J dropped 4; count of bases not matched to a gene: 3. From germline, CDR1 is SGHTA and CDR2 FQGTGA. Primers: 60 Vbeta forward and 13 Jbeta reverse. Assay: immunoSEQ multiplex PCR; the TCRdb copy retains only in-frame clones and omits some. The sample contains tens of thousands of clones, about three quarters of which appear only once. Sequencing used PBMCs. The TCR comes from a woman in her thirties or forties in good health and CMV-seropositive. The rearrangement joins TRBV7-3 to TRBJ2-2; 9 bases are a match to TRBD2. The CDR3 DNA is TGTGCCAGCAGGAGCGGGAGGACCACCGGGGAGCTGTTTTTT. Translated: CASRSGRTTGELFF.